The 32 T cell receptor beta chains below all came from one sample that was sequenced in a study of T cell responses to AZD1222 COVID-19 vaccine (dated by TCRdb to the early 2020s). The sample's time point label, in plain terms: about 28 days (+/-7) after the second vaccine dose. The library was built by means of the immunoSEQ multiplex PCR assay. Held by TCRdb, this immuneACCESS table contains in-frame sequences only and omits some clones. Under half of the omission traces to an unresolved V gene where checked; the cause of the rest is unknown. In all, the sample holds under 200,000 clones, and 88% of those were seen once. Of the sample, around 26% is held by the ten largest clones. The input for sequencing was peripheral blood, taken 28 days after the second AZD1222 dose. These receptors originate from an adult who received the AZD1222 COVID-19 vaccine.

V and J are TRBV11-2 and TRBJ1-1; D gene unclear. V was trimmed by 3 bases and J by 1 base, leaving 12 bases between them. This CDR3 has 15 amino acids. In germline, CDR1 is SGHAT, CDR2 FQNNGV. The CDR3 DNA reads as TGTGCCAGCAGCTTCACCGGCCCCCGGAACACTGAAGCTTTCTTT. Translation: CASSFTGPRNTEAFF. The whole variable domain, remainder taken from reference TRBV11-2 and TRBJ1-1, is EAGVAQSPRYKIIEKRQSVAFWCNPISGHATLYWYQQILGQGPKLLIQFQNNGVVDDSQLPKDRFSAERLKGVDSTLKIQPAKLEDSAVYLCASSFTGPRNTEAFFGQGTRLTVV.

The V and J genes are TRBV7-2 and TRBJ2-7; 9 positions match TRBD2. CDR3 length: 14 residues. The germline V gene has CDR1 SGHTA and CDR2 FQGNSA. The V segment lost 3 bases and the J segment 6 bases; nucleotides outside the gene matches: 6. CDR3: CASSFSGSPVEQYF. In DNA form, the CDR3 reads TGTGCCAGCAGCTTTAGCGGGAGCCCAGTCGAGCAGTACTTC.

This chain connects TRBV24-1 to TRBJ2-3; the match to TRBD2 covers 12 bases. This CDR3 comprises 15 residues. The V gene end was trimmed by 3 bases and the J gene end by 5 bases; junction bases not matched to a gene: 2. Germline CDR1 is KGHDR and CDR2 is SFDVKD. CDR3 amino acids: CATSDQGLAGDTQYF. The CDR3 bases are TGTGCCACCAGTGATCAGGGACTAGCGGGAGATACGCAGTATTTT.

This sequence joins TRBV6-5 and TRBJ1-1; no clear D. CDR3 length: 15 residues. Germline values: CDR1 MNHEY, CDR2 SVGAGI. The V and J ends lost 0 bases and 0 bases respectively, with 8 bases between them. The CDR3 is CASSYSNGVNTEAFF. The CDR3 DNA is TGTGCCAGCAGTTACTCGAACGGGGTGAACACTGAAGCTTTCTTT.

The CDR3 DNA reads TGTGCCAGCAGTAACGACAGGGTTTATGGCTACACCTTC. Translation gives CASSNDRVYGYTF. The V call is TRBV27, the J call TRBJ1-2; 7 bases match TRBD1. Trimming cost V 5 bases and J 5 bases; bases outside gene matches: 5. Germline CDR1 reads MNHEY; CDR2 reads SMNVEV (reference sequence). The CDR3 sequence is 13 residues long.

The chain combines TRBV18 with TRBJ2-7; 11 nucleotides align to TRBD2. Losses at the gene ends were 3 bases for V and 0 bases for J; bases not matched to a gene: 7. This CDR3 comprises 17 residues. Germline V CDR1 and CDR2: KGHSH, LQKENI. The CDR3 here is CASSPVTGTSGSYEQYF. The CDR3 region has the DNA TGTGCCAGCTCACCCGTCACCGGGACTAGCGGCTCCTACGAGCAGTACTTC.

This clone was seen only once. The chain has TRBV4-3 and TRBJ2-7; D not resolved. CDR1 and CDR2 from the germline V gene are LGHNA and YSLEER. The CDR3 totals 16 residues. V was pared by 0 bases and J by 3 bases, with 15 bases between. The CDR3 nucleotides are TGCGCCAGCAGCCAAGATTGGTCCCAAATCGGCTACGAGCAGTACTTC. Translating it yields CASSQDWSQIGYEQYF.

This clone was counted a single time. The J gene is TRBJ2-1, the V gene TRBV6-4, with 14 positions matching TRBD2. Germline-derived CDR1 and CDR2 are MRHNA and SNTAGT. The CDR3 consists of 14 residues. Germline trimming cut 3 bases from V and 8 bases from J; bases unmatched to any gene: 0. The CDR3 nucleotides are TGTGCCAGCAGTGAGGGACTAGCGGGAGATGAGCAGTTCTTC. Translating gives CASSEGLAGDEQFF.

The chain employs TRBV10-3 and TRBJ1-5; D possibly corresponds to TRBD1 (6 bases). Trimming stripped 8 bases from V and 4 bases from J, with 12 bases between. Germline V gene sequence: CDR1 ENHRY, CDR2 SYGVKD. The length of the CDR3 is 13 residues. The CDR3 loop reads CAIGAGENQPQHF. Written as DNA, the CDR3 is TGTGCCATCGGTGCAGGGGAGAATCAGCCCCAGCATTTT.

CDR3: CASSFGRATGYTF. CDR3 coding DNA: TGTGCCAGCAGCTTCGGCAGGGCGACCGGCTACACCTTC. This chain uses TRBV11-2 with TRBJ1-2, with TRBD1 as a possible D gene (5 bases). The V gene's germline CDR1 is SGHAT and CDR2 FQNNGV. The CDR3 sequence is 13 residues long. Trimming took off 3 bases at V and 8 bases at J, with 13 bases between the two ends.

The V call is TRBV19, the J call TRBJ2-1, with D possibly TRBD1 on 6 matching bases. Trimming pared 7 bases from V and 4 bases from J, leaving 14 bases between. There are 14 residues in the CDR3. In germline, CDR1 is LNHDA, CDR2 SQIVND (reference sequence). The CDR3: CASKGPGEYNEQFF. For the CDR3, the DNA is TGTGCCAGTAAGGGTCCAGGGGAGTACAATGAGCAGTTCTTC.

The V call is TRBV5-1, the J call TRBJ2-1, with a tentative D call TRBD1 (6 bases). Trimming took off 4 bases at V and 4 bases at J, with 12 bases between the two ends. Germline CDR1 is SGHRS and CDR2 is YFSETQ. This CDR3 contains 14 residues. CDR3 amino acids: CASSTGSTYNEQFF. For the CDR3, the DNA is TGCGCCAGCAGCACAGGGTCTACTTACAATGAGCAGTTCTTC.

The chain joins TRBV2 to TRBJ2-2; maybe TRBD1 (6 bases). Germline-derived CDR1 and CDR2 are SNHLY and FYNNEI. Trimming took 4 bases from V and 5 from J, leaving 8 bases between them. CDR3 size: 13 residues. The CDR3 DNA is TGTGCCAGCAGTGGCCAGGGGACCGGGGAGCTGTTTTTT. Translated: CASSGQGTGELFF.

This chain links TRBV2 with TRBJ2-3, with 12 bases matching TRBD2. J gave up 3 bases and V 6 bases, and 4 bases lay outside the gene matches. Germline-derived CDR1 and CDR2 are SNHLY and FYNNEI. The CDR3 is made up of 15 amino acids. This CDR3 is CASRALAGGTDTQYF. The CDR3 region has the DNA TGTGCCAGCAGGGCACTAGCGGGAGGTACAGATACGCAGTATTTT.

The CDR3 nucleotides read TGTGCCAGCAGTTACTCAAGCACAGATACGCAGTATTTT. It codes for CASSYSSTDTQYF. The J gene is TRBJ2-3, the V gene TRBV6-2 or TRBV6-3, with D uncertain. In germline, CDR1 is MNHEY, CDR2 SVGEGT. Trimming took 0 bases from V and 0 from J, leaving 1 base between them. The CDR3 is made up of 13 amino acids.

This clone was detected a few times. V is TRBV7-3 and J is TRBJ2-5; D might be TRBD1 (6 bases). Germline assignment: CDR1 SGHTA and CDR2 FQGTGA. Trimming shortened V by 5 bases and J by 1 base, and 8 bases separated the two germline ends. CDR3 length equals 13 residues. The CDR3 region has the DNA TGTGCCAGCAGCAGGGGGTCCCAAGAGACCCAGTACTTC. Its protein is CASSRGSQETQYF.

CDR3 in DNA: TGTGCCAGCAGCTCTTGGGGAAACGGCAATCAGCCCCAGCATTTT. Its protein product is CASSSWGNGNQPQHF. The chain carries TRBV7-2 and TRBJ1-5; no clear D gene. CDR1 is SGHTA and CDR2 is FQGNSA in the germline V gene. Trimming pared 4 bases from V and 2 bases from J, leaving 12 bases between. This CDR3 comprises 15 residues.

This sequence joins TRBV28 and TRBJ2-7, with 9 bases lining up with TRBD2. There are 15 residues in the CDR3. Losses at the gene ends were 4 bases for V and 2 bases for J; bases not matched to a gene: 6. CDR1 and CDR2 from the germline V gene are MDHEN and SYDVKM. CDR3 in DNA: TGTGCCAGCAGTTCCAGTAGCGGGAGAACCTACGAGCAGTACTTC. The encoded protein is CASSSSSGRTYEQYF.

The rearrangement uses TRBV18 and TRBJ2-1; no firm D call. CDR3 length: 11 amino acids. Per germline, CDR1 KGHSH and CDR2 LQKENI. V lost 8 bases and J 7 bases, leaving 9 bases between the germline ends. DNA of the CDR3: TGTGCCAGCCCGACCTTGAATGAGCAGTTCTTC. Its translation: CASPTLNEQFF.

This sequence joins TRBV5-4 and TRBJ2-7; tentatively, D is TRBD1 or TRBD2 (6 bases each). This CDR3 is built from 13 residues. The ends were cut back, 10 bases at V and 2 bases at J, with 16 bases in the middle. Per germline, CDR1 SGHNT and CDR2 YYREEE (reference sequence). The CDR3 DNA reads as TGTGCCTTCAGAACGGGGGCTACCTACGAGCAGTACTTC. Translated: CAFRTGATYEQYF.

This clone was seen only once. The V and J genes are TRBV30 and TRBJ2-3; D not certain. Per the germline V gene, CDR1 is GTSNPN and CDR2 is SVGIG (reference sequence). V shed 5 bases and J shed 5 bases, with 11 bases lying between them. CDR3 size: 12 residues. Written as DNA, the CDR3 is TGTGCCTGGTCCTGGGATCGAGATACGCAGTATTTT. This codes for CAWSWDRDTQYF.

This chain connects TRBV7-2 to TRBJ2-5; TRBD1 matches at 10 bases. Germline values: CDR1 SGHTA, CDR2 FQGNSA. V shed 1 base, J shed 5 bases, and the junction held 13 bases outside the gene matches. There are 18 residues in the CDR3. The CDR3 sequence is CASSLDRSWTGGRETQYF. The CDR3 DNA reads TGTGCCAGCAGCTTAGATCGATCATGGACAGGGGGTCGGGAGACCCAGTACTTC.

This clone has only a few counts. The rearrangement joins TRBV6-5 to TRBJ2-7; D unresolved. Germline V lookup: CDR1 MNHEY, CDR2 SVGAGI. This CDR3 spans 15 amino acids. Trimming shortened V by 0 bases and J by 3 bases, and 12 bases separated the two germline ends. The CDR3 nucleotides are TGTGCCAGCAGTTACTCGCTTGATTGGGGCTACGAGCAGTACTTC. As protein: CASSYSLDWGYEQYF.

This chain connects TRBV6-6 to TRBJ2-7; the D is unclear. This CDR3 comprises 12 residues. Germline values: CDR1 MNHNY, CDR2 SVGAGI (reference sequence). The V and J ends lost 4 bases and 4 bases respectively, with 8 bases between them. CDR3 region: CASSSALYEQYF. In nucleotides, the CDR3 is TGTGCCAGCAGTTCCGCCTTGTACGAGCAGTACTTC.

The CDR3 region is CASSLAWDRRTNEQFF. Here the CDR3 DNA reads TGTGCCAGCAGCTTGGCCTGGGACAGGCGAACCAATGAGCAGTTCTTC. This chain links TRBV5-6 with TRBJ2-1, with 8 bases that match TRBD1. This CDR3 is 16 amino acids long. Trimming removed 0 bases from V and 6 bases from J; junction bases left unmatched: 8. Germline assignment: CDR1 SGHDT and CDR2 YYEEEE.

The chain joins TRBV27 to TRBJ2-7, with D perhaps TRBD2 (6 bases). V was cut by 2 bases and J by 0 bases, with 11 bases left in between. The CDR3 loop spans 15 amino acids. The germline gives CDR1 MNHEY, CDR2 SMNVEV (reference sequence). The CDR3 reads CASSLILGGSYEQYF. The CDR3 DNA follows: TGTGCCAGCAGTTTAATATTGGGGGGCTCCTACGAGCAGTACTTC.

DNA for the CDR3: TGTGCCAGCAGCTTGGGGGCTAGCGGGAGTGAGACCCAGTACTTC. This encodes CASSLGASGSETQYF. The chain links TRBV5-5 to TRBJ2-5; 10 bases line up with TRBD2. Germline V lookup: CDR1 SGHKS, CDR2 YYEKEE (reference sequence). The length of the CDR3 is 15 residues. After removal of 0 bases from V and 5 bases from J, the junction contained 4 bases not matched to a gene.

DNA for the CDR3: TGCGCCAGCAGCCAAGGCGGGAAGGATCTCGGGCAGTTCTTC. This codes for CASSQGGKDLGQFF. The chain uses TRBV4-3 and TRBJ2-1, with D perhaps TRBD2 (6 bases). CDR1 LGHNA and CDR2 YSLEER come from the germline V gene. The CDR3 contains 14 residues. V lost 1 base, J lost 12 bases, and 16 bases lay in between.

A remark on this clone: A junction end diverges from the germline sequence, so it may reflect a read error. DNA of the CDR3: TGTGCTAGCAGCTTAGGGGGACAGGGAGGCGATGAGCAGTTCTTC. As protein: CASSLGGQGGDEQFF. The V gene is TRBV7-7, the J gene TRBJ2-1, with 9 bases that match TRBD1. The length of the CDR3 is 15 residues. Germline V gene data show CDR1 as SSHAT and CDR2 as FNYEAQ (reference sequence).

The CDR3 region is CASSLERNNEQFF. The CDR3 DNA sequence: TGTGCCAGCAGCTTGGAGAGGAACAATGAGCAGTTCTTC. The V call is TRBV7-2, the J call TRBJ2-1; D is unclear. Germline loops: CDR1 SGHTA, CDR2 FQGNSA. Trimming pared 3 bases from V and 5 bases from J, leaving 8 bases between. The CDR3 has 13 amino acids.

V usage is TRBV3-1 (or the pseudogene TRBV3-2) and J usage is TRBJ2-7; 8 bases line up with TRBD2. The CDR3 is made up of 15 amino acids. Losses at the gene ends were 1 base for V and 2 bases for J; bases not matched to a gene: 4. Germline CDR1 is LGHDT and CDR2 is YNNKEL (reference sequence). DNA of the CDR3: TGTGCCAGCAGCCAAGCACTAGCGGTTACCTACGAGCAGTACTTC. Amino acids: CASSQALAVTYEQYF.

This rearrangement joins TRBV4-3 to TRBJ1-2; 7 nucleotides agree with TRBD1. V shed 4 bases, J shed 0 bases, and the junction held 2 bases outside the gene matches. The CDR3 is 14 amino acids. CDR1 and CDR2 (germline): LGHNA, YSLEER. CDR3 protein: CASSRGQANYGYTF. For the CDR3, the DNA is TGCGCCAGCAGCCGTGGACAGGCTAACTATGGCTACACCTTC.